Following are 25 T cell receptor beta chains from one sample sequenced in a study of cytomegalovirus exposure and HLA in healthy donors (dated by TCRdb to 2015 to 2018). Receptor amplification or capture employed the immunoSEQ multiplex PCR assay. For the multiplex PCR, a mixture combining 60 forward primers for TCR Vbeta segments and 13 reverse primers for TCR Jbeta segments was used. TCRdb stores this immuneACCESS table with in-frame sequences only. Part of the clones is absent; in the studies checked, under half of the shortfall reflects unresolved V genes, and no reason is known for the rest. Across this sample there are 65,000 to 100,000 clones, with over 75% seen only once. Together, the top ten hold 6% of the sample. Sample: PBMCs. These receptors all stem from a female donor in good health and CMV-seronegative.

The chain links TRBV15 to TRBJ1-1, with TRBD1 matching 9 bases. CDR1 is LNHNV, CDR2 YYDKDF, per germline (reference sequence). This CDR3 is built from 14 residues. The V and J ends lost 0 bases and 8 bases, in that order; junction bases with no gene match: 4. The CDR3 coding sequence is TGTGCCACCAGCAGAGATCTGGACAGGGGAGAAGCTTTCTTT. Amino acids: CATSRDLDRGEAFF.

The genes are TRBV4-2 and TRBJ1-3, with D possibly matching TRBD1 (5 bases). Deletions cut 0 bases from V and 0 bases from J, with 9 bases between. CDR3 length: 16 amino acids. CDR1 LGHNA and CDR2 YNFKEQ come from the germline V gene. CDR3 nucleotides: TGTGCCAGCAGCCAAGAAGACCAGGGCTCTGGAAACACCATATATTTT. This encodes CASSQEDQGSGNTIYF.

The gene calls are TRBV27 and TRBJ2-7, with 8 bases identical to TRBD2. The CDR3 covers 11 residues. Germline V gives CDR1 MNHEY, CDR2 SMNVEV (reference sequence). The trim removed 7 bases at V and 6 bases at J, leaving 2 bases unmatched. As DNA, the CDR3 is TGTGCCAGCACTCGGGGGGGCGAGCAGTACTTC. Translation gives CASTRGGEQYF.

V is TRBV7-3 and J is TRBJ2-7, with TRBD2 as a possible D gene (7 bases). Trimming cost V 5 bases and J 6 bases, with 17 bases left between them. This CDR3 is built from 14 residues. Per the germline V gene, CDR1 is SGHTA and CDR2 is FQGTGA. CDR3 loop: CASSAAGAPGEQYF. CDR3 sequence (DNA): TGTGCCAGCAGCGCCGCGGGGGCACCGGGCGAGCAGTACTTC.

The chain uses TRBV6-1 and TRBJ2-7; 7 nucleotides agree with TRBD2. From germline, CDR1 is MNHNS and CDR2 SASEGT. This CDR3 comprises 16 residues. Trimming took 1 base from V and 4 from J; bases not matched to a gene: 10. CDR3 nucleotides: TGTGCCAGCAGTGAAGGTTGGGGGGGTCGGGTATACGAGCAGTACTTC. This translates into CASSEGWGGRVYEQYF.

The J gene is TRBJ1-1, the V gene TRBV18, with 9 positions matching TRBD1. Germline V gene sequence: CDR1 KGHSH, CDR2 LQKENI. With 6 bases clipped from V and 5 bases from J, the junction kept 10 bases outside the gene matches. The CDR3 sequence is 15 residues long. The CDR3 region is CASSEGQGVKTEAFF. The CDR3 DNA follows: TGTGCCAGCTCTGAGGGACAGGGTGTTAAGACTGAAGCTTTCTTT.

The gene calls are TRBV28 and TRBJ2-7; TRBD2 matches 8 bases. This CDR3 comprises 14 residues. V lost 7 bases to trimming and J lost 4 bases; unmatched junction nucleotides: 9. Germline V gives CDR1 MDHEN, CDR2 SYDVKM. CDR3 sequence reads: CASTAGTRRYEQYF. CDR3 DNA sequence: TGTGCCAGCACTGCCGGGACTAGGCGATACGAGCAGTACTTC.

The J gene is TRBJ2-3, the V gene TRBV7-9; TRBD2 matches at 7 bases. Germline V lookup: CDR1 SEHNR, CDR2 FQNEAQ (reference sequence). V was pared by 5 bases and J by 1 base, with 12 bases of the junction left unmatched. CDR3 size: 17 residues. CDR3 sequence reads: CASSHPPDGLGTDTQYF. CDR3 in DNA: TGTGCCAGCAGCCACCCCCCCGATGGACTAGGCACAGATACGCAGTATTTT.

The chain couples TRBV7-9 to TRBJ2-3, with 8 bases that match TRBD2. Germline V gene data show CDR1 as SEHNR and CDR2 as FQNEAQ (reference sequence). The CDR3 totals 15 residues. The ends lost 5 bases at V and 2 bases at J; junction bases unmatched: 6. The chain's CDR3 is CASSPRGAATDTQYF. DNA of the CDR3: TGTGCCAGCAGCCCGCGGGGGGCCGCCACAGATACGCAGTATTTT.

The chain combines TRBV5-6 with TRBJ1-4; 8 bases match TRBD1. CDR1 is SGHDT and CDR2 is YYEEEE in the germline V gene. Trimming cost V 4 bases and J 6 bases; bases outside gene matches: 14. This CDR3 comprises 17 residues. The CDR3 nucleotides are TGTGCCAGCAGCCTAAAACGGACAGGGAATCTTTATGAAAAACTGTTTTTT. Translated, it gives CASSLKRTGNLYEKLFF.

The chain links TRBV28 to TRBJ2-3; 7 bases map to TRBD2. This CDR3 is 14 amino acids long. From germline, CDR1 is MDHEN and CDR2 SYDVKM. The trim removed 5 bases at V and 1 base at J, leaving 3 bases unmatched. The CDR3 sequence: CASSHRGGTDTQYF. In nucleotides, the CDR3 is TGTGCCAGCAGTCATCGGGGGGGCACAGATACGCAGTATTTT. Using reference TRBV28 and TRBJ2-3 for the parts outside the CDR3, the full variable domain is DVKVTQSSRYLVKRTGEKVFLECVQDMDHENMFWYRQDPGLGLRLIYFSYDVKMKEKGDIPEGYSVSREKKERFSLILESASTNQTSMYLCASSHRGGTDTQYFGPGTRLTVL.

V gene TRBV7-9 combines with J gene TRBJ2-7; D gene ambiguous. Trimming stripped 5 bases from V and 4 bases from J, with 12 bases between. CDR3 size: 13 residues. Germline CDR1 is SEHNR and CDR2 is FQNEAQ (reference sequence). This chain's CDR3 is CASSPIAAYEQYF. The CDR3 DNA is TGTGCCAGCAGCCCTATCGCGGCTTACGAGCAGTACTTC.

The chain couples TRBV11-2 to TRBJ2-3, with TRBD2 identical over 12 bases. Germline values: CDR1 SGHAT, CDR2 FQNNGV. V was clipped by 5 bases and J by 3 bases; unmatched bases: 6. The CDR3 spans 16 residues. The CDR3 DNA is TGTGCCAGCAGCCCCATGACTAGCGGGAGAACAGATACGCAGTATTTT. Its protein product is CASSPMTSGRTDTQYF. The full variable domain, rest sourced from reference TRBV11-2 and TRBJ2-3, is EAGVAQSPRYKIIEKRQSVAFWCNPISGHATLYWYQQILGQGPKLLIQFQNNGVVDDSQLPKDRFSAERLKGVDSTLKIQPAKLEDSAVYLCASSPMTSGRTDTQYFGPGTRLTVL.

The chain carries TRBV30 and TRBJ1-2, with D perhaps matching TRBD1 (5 bases). V was clipped by 2 bases and J by 4 bases, with 8 bases between them. The germline V gene encodes CDR1 GTSNPN and CDR2 SVGIG (reference sequence). The CDR3 consists of 12 residues. The CDR3: CAWSIDSYGYTF. For the CDR3, the DNA is TGTGCCTGGAGTATCGACAGCTATGGCTACACCTTC.

The sample holds one count of this clone. The chain carries TRBV4-3 and TRBJ2-1, with TRBD2 matching over 11 bases. The V segment lost 0 bases and the J segment 4 bases; nucleotides outside the gene matches: 2. The germline gives CDR1 LGHNA, CDR2 YSLEER. The CDR3 contains 16 residues. CDR3 nucleotides: TGCGCCAGCAGCCAAGATCGACTAGCGGGGTACAATGAGCAGTTCTTC. Translation: CASSQDRLAGYNEQFF.

The chain links TRBV29-1 to TRBJ2-7; tentatively, D is TRBD2 (5 bases). Trimming removed 6 bases from V and 7 bases from J, with 16 bases in between. CDR3 length equals 12 residues. The germline V gene has CDR1 SQVTM and CDR2 ANQGSEA. The CDR3 DNA reads TGCAGCGTGGATCAGGCCTCGGGGGAGCAGTACTTC. Translation: CSVDQASGEQYF.

The J gene is TRBJ2-1, the V gene TRBV14; D might be TRBD1 (6 bases). The CDR3 consists of 14 residues. Trimming took off 1 base at V and 5 bases at J, with 9 bases between the two ends. Germline CDR1 reads SGHDN; CDR2 reads FVKESK. The CDR3 nucleotides read TGTGCCAGCAGCCAAGGGCACAGGGACAATGAGCAGTTCTTC. Protein product: CASSQGHRDNEQFF.

The rearrangement joins TRBV5-1 to TRBJ2-7; 8 bases match TRBD2. The CDR3 is made up of 12 amino acids. Germline trimming cut 4 bases from V and 3 bases from J; bases unmatched to any gene: 0. The germline gives CDR1 SGHRS, CDR2 YFSETQ. DNA of the CDR3: TGCGCCAGCAGCGGGACTAGCTACGAGCAGTACTTC. Amino acids: CASSGTSYEQYF.

Details on this clone: Compared with germline, one end of the junction differs, possibly owing to a read error. The rearrangement joins TRBV7-7 to TRBJ2-5; D is uncertain. Looked up from germline, CDR1 is SSHAT and CDR2 is FNYEAQ (reference sequence). The CDR3 totals 13 residues. CDR3: CASSLGRWETQYF. The CDR3 DNA is TGTGCTAGCAGCTTAGGGCGGTGGGAGACCCAGTACTTC.

The chain joins TRBV28 to TRBJ1-6; no clear D gene. V shed 4 bases and J shed 1 base, with 5 bases lying between them. Germline CDR1 reads MDHEN; CDR2 reads SYDVKM. The CDR3 length is 14 residues. The CDR3: CASSSLSYNSPLHF. In nucleotides, the CDR3 is TGTGCCAGCAGTTCTCTTTCCTATAATTCACCCCTCCACTTT.

V usage is TRBV2 and J usage is TRBJ1-5, with 7 bases matching TRBD1. This CDR3 is 17 amino acids long. J was trimmed by 1 base and V by 6 bases; bases with no gene match: 12. Germline V CDR1 and CDR2: SNHLY, FYNNEI. In nucleotides, the CDR3 is TGTGCCAGCAGCCCAGACAGGGTGGGTAGGAGCAATCAGCCCCAGCATTTT. Its translation is CASSPDRVGRSNQPQHF.

The V and J genes are TRBV29-1 and TRBJ1-2; D unclear. There are 10 residues in the CDR3. V gave up 4 bases and J gave up 8 bases, with 8 bases separating them. Germline CDR1 reads SQVTM; CDR2 reads ANQGSEA. The CDR3 spells CSVVNGGYTF. For the CDR3, the DNA is TGCAGCGTTGTAAACGGGGGCTACACCTTC.

This chain uses TRBV7-9 with TRBJ1-4; D not certain. Germline CDR1 SEHNR, CDR2 FQNEAQ (reference sequence). With 7 bases removed from V and 15 bases from J, the gap between germline ends came to 15 bases. CDR3 size: 11 residues. DNA for the CDR3: TGTGCCAGCACTTCCGAGGGCGTATTGTTTTTT. Protein sequence: CASTSEGVLFF.

The chain joins TRBV4-2 to TRBJ1-5, with 7 bases aligning to TRBD1. Germline CDR1 LGHNA, CDR2 YNFKEQ. V was pared by 8 bases and J by 3 bases, with 10 bases of the junction left unmatched. The CDR3 length is 15 residues. The CDR3 sequence: CASDRVAEDNQPQHF. CDR3 coding DNA: TGTGCCAGCGACAGGGTGGCTGAAGACAATCAGCCCCAGCATTTT.

The J gene is TRBJ2-7, the V gene TRBV19, with D perhaps TRBD1 (6 bases). V shed 5 bases and J shed 3 bases, with 11 bases lying between them. Germline V gives CDR1 LNHDA, CDR2 SQIVND (reference sequence). The CDR3 covers 13 residues. The chain's CDR3 is CASSADRGYEQYF. DNA of the CDR3: TGTGCCAGTAGTGCGGACAGAGGCTACGAGCAGTACTTC.